The 21 T cell receptor beta chains listed next were all sequenced from one sample in a study of blood T cell repertoires in COVID-19 (dated by TCRdb to 2019 to 2021). The method was the immunoSEQ multiplex PCR assay. Entries here come from immuneACCESS through TCRdb and include only in-frame sequences with V and J called. Some clones fail to appear in such tables; in the studies checked, an unresolved V gene covers under half of the shortfall, and the cause of the remainder is unknown. This sample has some 150,000 clones in its table, and just under 85% of those were observed once. The top ten constitute under 3% of the sample. The specimen was peripheral blood. These receptors were obtained from a middle-aged woman with active or convalescent COVID-19.

V usage is TRBV6-5 and J usage is TRBJ2-2; the D gene is possibly TRBD1 (5 bases). V dropped 7 bases and J dropped 9 bases, with 18 bases sitting between them. The V gene's germline CDR1 is MNHEY and CDR2 SVGAGI. The CDR3 runs 14 residues. CDR3 in amino acids: CASTPDNPSRELFF. The DNA for the CDR3 is TGTGCCAGCACCCCGGACAATCCATCCAGGGAGCTGTTTTTT.

The V call is TRBV28, the J call TRBJ2-2; D perhaps matches TRBD2 (6 bases). The CDR3 has 17 residues. V lost 6 bases to trimming and J lost 0 bases, with 17 bases between them. CDR1 MDHEN and CDR2 SYDVKM come from the germline V gene. The DNA of the CDR3 is TGTGCCAGCAGGTCCGGGAGAGGGTTATCGAACACCGGGGAGCTGTTTTTT. Residues: CASRSGRGLSNTGELFF.

V gene TRBV7-2 combines with J gene TRBJ2-7; perhaps TRBD2 as D (6 bases). The V end was cut by 2 bases, the J end by 4 bases, with 12 bases between. CDR3 length: 14 residues. The V gene's germline CDR1 is SGHTA and CDR2 FQGNSA. The CDR3 coding sequence is TGTGCCAGCAGCTTATCCCAGGGAGGTTACGAGCAGTACTTC. Its protein product is CASSLSQGGYEQYF.

The chain links TRBV19 to TRBJ1-6; D gene uncertain. Germline CDR1 is LNHDA and CDR2 is SQIVND (reference sequence). Deletions cut 5 bases from V and 8 bases from J, with 22 bases between. This CDR3 has 17 amino acids. DNA for the CDR3: TGTGCCAGTAGTTTGAGAGCCATGGGGAGGGCGGATTCACCCCTCCACTTT. This sequence encodes CASSLRAMGRADSPLHF. Filled out from reference TRBV19 and TRBJ1-6, the complete variable domain reads DGGITQSPKYLFRKEGQNVTLSCEQNLNHDAMYWYRQDPGQGLRLIYYSQIVNDFQKGDIAEGYSVSREKKESFPLTVTSAQKNPTAFYLCASSLRAMGRADSPLHFGNGTRLTVT.

The genes are TRBV29-1 and TRBJ1-2; D gene ambiguous. V was pared by 4 bases and J by 3 bases, with 12 bases between. Germline loops: CDR1 SQVTM, CDR2 ANQGSEA. The CDR3 spans 13 residues. In nucleotides, the CDR3 is TGCAGCGTTGCCGGTTCCGGTGACTATGGCTACACCTTC. As protein: CSVAGSGDYGYTF.

The V call is TRBV18, the J call TRBJ1-1, with TRBD1 as a possible D gene (5 bases). Germline CDR1 KGHSH, CDR2 LQKENI. This CDR3 is built from 14 residues. Trimming shortened V by 3 bases and J by 0 bases, and 8 bases separated the two germline ends. CDR3: CASSPTAMNTEAFF. The CDR3 nucleotides are TGTGCCAGCTCACCGACAGCCATGAACACTGAAGCTTTCTTT.

The CDR3 DNA reads TGTGCCAGCAGTTCCTCCAATAGCAATCAGCCCCAGCATTTT. Protein product: CASSSSNSNQPQHF. The chain has TRBV6-2 or TRBV6-3 and TRBJ1-5, with D unclear. There are 14 residues in the CDR3. Trimming pared 4 bases from V and 0 bases from J, leaving 7 bases between. The germline V gene encodes CDR1 MNHEY and CDR2 SVGEGT.

This chain links TRBV6-2 or TRBV6-3 with TRBJ2-2; a possible D gene is TRBD2 (5 bases). Germline lookup yields CDR1 MNHEY and CDR2 SVGEGT. This CDR3 has 14 amino acids. Trimming took 2 bases from V and 1 from J, leaving 5 bases between them. CDR3 sequence: CASSYSGNTGELFF. CDR3 nucleotide sequence: TGTGCCAGCAGTTACAGCGGGAACACCGGGGAGCTGTTTTTT.

V gene TRBV2 combines with J gene TRBJ2-3; 14 bases line up with TRBD2. Unmatched junction bases numbered 4, after V lost 5 bases and J lost 3 bases. CDR3 length: 16 residues. Germline CDR1 reads SNHLY; CDR2 reads FYNNEI. The CDR3 region has the DNA TGTGCCAGCAGTTATAGGACTAGCGGGGGGACAGATACGCAGTATTTT. This translates into CASSYRTSGGTDTQYF.

The chain employs TRBV5-5 and TRBJ2-2; the D is unclear. CDR3 length: 15 amino acids. Trimming stripped 4 bases from V and 0 bases from J, with 10 bases between. Looked up from germline, CDR1 is SGHKS and CDR2 is YYEKEE (reference sequence). CDR3 DNA: TGTGCCAGCAGCAGACAAGATACGAACACCGGGGAGCTGTTTTTT. The encoded protein is CASSRQDTNTGELFF. Looking up the rest from reference TRBV5-5 and TRBJ2-2 gives the full variable domain: DAGVTQSPTHLIKTRGQQVTLRCSPISGHKSVSWYQQVLGQGPQFIFQYYEKEERGRGNFPDRFSARQFPNYSSELNVNALLLGDSALYLCASSRQDTNTGELFFGEGSRLTVL.

This chain links TRBV5-1 with TRBJ1-5; tentatively, D is TRBD1 (6 bases). Trimming took off 0 bases at V and 5 bases at J, with 9 bases between the two ends. Per germline, CDR1 SGHRS and CDR2 YFSETQ. The CDR3 has 14 residues. CDR3 protein: CASSLGTDHQPQHF. The CDR3 DNA is TGCGCCAGCAGCTTGGGGACAGATCATCAGCCCCAGCATTTT.

The V and J genes are TRBV11-2 and TRBJ2-2; 9 bases line up with TRBD2. Germline V gene sequence: CDR1 SGHAT, CDR2 FQNNGV. The CDR3 loop spans 17 amino acids. The V and J ends lost 5 bases and 8 bases, in that order; junction bases with no gene match: 15. The chain's CDR3 is CASSTLLGLAREGELFF. In DNA, the CDR3 is TGTGCCAGCAGCACCCTCCTAGGACTAGCGCGAGAAGGGGAGCTGTTTTTT.

V usage is TRBV15 and J usage is TRBJ2-7; the match to TRBD1 covers 10 bases. V lost 3 bases, J lost 1 base, and 9 bases stayed unmatched. Germline-derived CDR1 and CDR2 are LNHNV and YYDKDF (reference sequence). The CDR3 runs 17 residues. CDR3 nucleotide sequence: TGTGCCACCAGCAGGGAGGCCGGGACAGGGGTTTCCTACGAGCAGTACTTC. Translation: CATSREAGTGVSYEQYF.

CDR3 nucleotide sequence: TGTGCCAGCAGAAGACTAGCGGGGGGTCCTGATGAGCAGTTCTTC. Translated: CASRRLAGGPDEQFF. V gene TRBV2 combines with J gene TRBJ2-1; 13 bases fit TRBD2. CDR1 and CDR2 from the germline V gene are SNHLY and FYNNEI. The CDR3 loop spans 15 amino acids. Trimming cost V 6 bases and J 8 bases; bases outside gene matches: 7.

This sequence joins TRBV30 and TRBJ1-4, with 9 bases lining up with TRBD1. V lost 5 bases and J lost 5; bases outside the gene matches: 9. The CDR3 is 15 amino acids. CDR1 is GTSNPN, CDR2 SVGIG, per germline (reference sequence). The CDR3 protein is CAWGRAGTGNEKLFF. The CDR3 DNA is TGTGCCTGGGGGAGAGCCGGGACAGGGAATGAAAAACTGTTTTTT. The variable domain in full, with the rest retrieved from reference TRBV30 and TRBJ1-4, is SQTIHQWPATLVQPVGSPLSLECTVEGTSNPNLYWYRQAAGRGLQLLFYSVGIGQISSEVPQNLSASRPQDRQFILSSKKLLLSDSGFYLCAWGRAGTGNEKLFFGSGTQLSVL.

V usage is TRBV19 and J usage is TRBJ1-5; D is possibly TRBD1 (6 bases). CDR3 length: 16 residues. Between the trimmed V and J ends, which lost 5 bases and 0 bases, there was a span of 14 bases. Per the germline V gene, CDR1 is LNHDA and CDR2 is SQIVND (reference sequence). CDR3: CASSSIGGYSNQPQHF. CDR3 nucleotide sequence: TGTGCCAGTAGTTCCATAGGGGGTTATAGCAATCAGCCCCAGCATTTT. Complete variable domain (other parts from reference TRBV19 and TRBJ1-5): DGGITQSPKYLFRKEGQNVTLSCEQNLNHDAMYWYRQDPGQGLRLIYYSQIVNDFQKGDIAEGYSVSREKKESFPLTVTSAQKNPTAFYLCASSSIGGYSNQPQHFGDGTRLSIL.

This clone appeared once. The chain couples TRBV28 to TRBJ1-5; TRBD1 aligns across 10 bases. CDR3 size: 15 residues. Germline-derived CDR1 and CDR2 are MDHEN and SYDVKM. After removal of 5 bases from V and 4 bases from J, the junction contained 5 bases not matched to a gene. CDR3 sequence: CASSRQGARNQPQHF. The CDR3 nucleotides read TGTGCCAGCAGTAGACAGGGGGCGAGGAATCAGCCCCAGCATTTT.

This clone was detected only once. J is TRBJ2-2 and V is TRBV24-1, with TRBD1 identical over 9 bases. The length of the CDR3 is 18 residues. With V trimmed by 1 base and J by 3 bases, 8 bases remained unmatched. Germline assignment: CDR1 KGHDR and CDR2 SFDVKD. CDR3 DNA sequence: TGTGCCACCAGTGATTTTCTCTGGACAGGGGAATACACCGGGGAGCTGTTTTTT. This encodes CATSDFLWTGEYTGELFF.

This clone came up once. The J gene is TRBJ1-2, the V gene TRBV7-2, with a tentative D call TRBD1 (5 bases). Trimming pared 1 base from V and 6 bases from J, leaving 18 bases between. In germline, CDR1 is SGHTA, CDR2 FQGNSA. The CDR3 has 16 residues. Here the CDR3 reads CASSLGPVRGGDGYTF. The CDR3 DNA is TGTGCCAGCAGCTTAGGTCCCGTGAGGGGAGGAGATGGCTACACCTTC.

V and J are TRBV18 and TRBJ2-5, with D perhaps matching TRBD1 (6 bases). CDR3 length equals 14 residues. CDR1 KGHSH and CDR2 LQKENI come from the germline V gene. V dropped 3 bases and J dropped 1 base, with 9 bases sitting between them. The CDR3 loop is CASSPRQVQETQYF. CDR3 bases: TGTGCCAGCTCACCGCGACAGGTCCAAGAGACCCAGTACTTC.

This chain joins TRBV28 and TRBJ2-7; D may be TRBD1 (6 bases). Trimming took 5 bases from V and 6 from J, leaving 17 bases between them. The CDR3 spans 14 residues. Germline V gives CDR1 MDHEN, CDR2 SYDVKM. The CDR3 DNA reads as TGTGCCAGCAGTATCGGCAGGGGTTTTCGCGAGCAGTACTTC. This encodes CASSIGRGFREQYF. The entire variable domain, with the rest obtained from reference TRBV28 and TRBJ2-7, is as follows: DVKVTQSSRYLVKRTGEKVFLECVQDMDHENMFWYRQDPGLGLRLIYFSYDVKMKEKGDIPEGYSVSREKKERFSLILESASTNQTSMYLCASSIGRGFREQYFGPGTRLTVT.